Following are 25 T cell receptor beta chains from one sample sequenced in a study of long-term antiretroviral therapy in people with HIV. The libraries were made with immunoSEQ v3.0 at survey level. TCRdb's copy holds only in-frame clones and misses some; the assay was immunoSEQ multiplex PCR. This repertoire shows 21,000 or so clones, around 87% found once; its top ten account for less than 4%. The sample consisted of unsorted PBMCs, taken approximately 2.5 years after starting antiretroviral therapy. All receptors derive from a woman aged 45-65 years with HIV.

This chain connects TRBV5-1 to TRBJ1-2; no firm D call. Looked up from germline, CDR1 is SGHRS and CDR2 is YFSETQ. The V gene lost 0 bases and the J gene lost 7 bases, with 10 bases spanning the gap. This CDR3 is built from 13 residues. In nucleotides, the CDR3 is TGCGCCAGCAGCTTGGAAGGAGAAGTTGGCTACACCTTC. Protein product: CASSLEGEVGYTF.

The chain carries TRBV4-1 and TRBJ2-4; D is perhaps TRBD2 (7 bases). V was trimmed by 4 bases and J by 1 base, leaving 17 bases between them. The germline V gene has CDR1 MGHRA and CDR2 YSYEKL. The CDR3 runs 17 residues. CDR3 in DNA: TGCGCCAGCAGCCCTGGGAGGGGGGCTGGGGCCAAAAACATTCAGTACTTC. This translates into CASSPGRGAGAKNIQYF.

The chain carries TRBV5-4 and TRBJ2-5, with 7 bases aligning to TRBD1. J was trimmed by 5 bases and V by 3 bases; bases with no gene match: 4. CDR3 length: 13 amino acids. Germline V gene sequence: CDR1 SGHNT, CDR2 YYREEE (reference sequence). The CDR3: CASSSPTGETQYF. The CDR3 bases are TGTGCCAGCAGCTCACCGACAGGGGAGACCCAGTACTTC.

The V and J genes are TRBV6-1 and TRBJ2-5, with 11 nucleotides matching TRBD1. Trimming took 3 bases from V and 4 from J; bases not matched to a gene: 7. From germline, CDR1 is MNHNS and CDR2 SASEGT. This CDR3 has 16 residues. The DNA for the CDR3 is TGTGCCAGCAGTGACGGACAGGGGGCTCTGGGAGAGACCCAGTACTTC. Translation gives CASSDGQGALGETQYF.

This chain links TRBV11-2 with TRBJ2-7; no clear D gene. V shed 0 bases and J shed 4 bases, with 4 bases lying between them. The CDR3 contains 12 residues. Germline CDR1 SGHAT, CDR2 FQNNGV. The CDR3 DNA sequence: TGTGCCAGCAGCTTAGAGGGTTACGAGCAGTACTTC. Its translation is CASSLEGYEQYF.

The chain couples TRBV13 to TRBJ2-3; weak D call: TRBD1 (6 bases). V was cut by 0 bases and J by 2 bases, with 12 bases left in between. Germline loops: CDR1 PRHDT, CDR2 FYEKMQ (reference sequence). This CDR3 is built from 16 residues. The CDR3 region has the DNA TGTGCCAGCAGCTTAGGGGCGGACAGTACCACAGATACGCAGTATTTT. It translates to CASSLGADSTTDTQYF.

Here the CDR3 DNA reads TGTGCCAGCAGCAAACTGGGCGCCTACGAGCAGTACTTC. Protein product: CASSKLGAYEQYF. V is TRBV5-6 and J is TRBJ2-7; D is ambiguous. Germline assignment: CDR1 SGHDT and CDR2 YYEEEE. The length of the CDR3 is 13 residues. Trimming cost V 4 bases and J 2 bases, with 10 bases left between them.

V usage is TRBV28 and J usage is TRBJ2-3, with TRBD1 matching over 9 bases. Germline V gene data show CDR1 as MDHEN and CDR2 as SYDVKM. The length of the CDR3 is 17 residues. J was trimmed by 1 base and V by 7 bases; bases with no gene match: 12. CDR3 in amino acids: CASTLQQGAEGTDTQYF. Here the CDR3 DNA reads TGTGCCAGCACCCTACAACAGGGGGCCGAGGGCACAGATACGCAGTATTTT.

This clone has only one observation. The chain employs TRBV4-1 and TRBJ2-1; TRBD2 agrees at 7 bases. CDR3 length equals 17 residues. Trimming at V came to 0 bases and at J to 4 bases, leaving 9 bases not matched to a gene. Germline V gene lookup returns CDR1 MGHRA and CDR2 YSYEKL. The CDR3 reads CASSQDEASGIYNEQFF. The CDR3 DNA reads TGCGCCAGCAGCCAAGATGAGGCTAGCGGAATATACAATGAGCAGTTCTTC.

The chain employs TRBV7-9 and TRBJ1-5, with D perhaps TRBD1 (5 bases). The CDR3 runs to 14 residues. Trimming left V 6 bases short and J 5 bases short, with 14 bases between. Germline V gene sequence: CDR1 SEHNR, CDR2 FQNEAQ (reference sequence). CDR3 nucleotides: TGTGCCAGCAGTGGGGGGACCGCCGATCAGCCCCAGCATTTT. Its translation: CASSGGTADQPQHF.

The chain couples TRBV5-5 to TRBJ2-3; D gene uncertain. The V gene lost 0 bases and the J gene lost 6 bases, with 5 bases spanning the gap. Germline assignment: CDR1 SGHKS and CDR2 YYEKEE (reference sequence). This CDR3 region has 12 residues. CDR3 loop: CASSLERDTQYF. In DNA form, the CDR3 reads TGTGCCAGCAGCTTGGAGAGGGATACGCAGTATTTT. Filled out from reference TRBV5-5 and TRBJ2-3, the complete variable domain reads DAGVTQSPTHLIKTRGQQVTLRCSPISGHKSVSWYQQVLGQGPQFIFQYYEKEERGRGNFPDRFSARQFPNYSSELNVNALLLGDSALYLCASSLERDTQYFGPGTRLTVL.

V gene TRBV28 combines with J gene TRBJ2-1; D ambiguous. Trimming shortened V by 6 bases and J by 8 bases, and 17 bases separated the two germline ends. Germline V CDR1 and CDR2: MDHEN, SYDVKM. The CDR3 spans 14 residues. The CDR3 region is CASSPQDVLHEQFF. CDR3 DNA: TGTGCCAGCAGCCCCCAGGACGTTTTACATGAGCAGTTCTTC.

The V call is TRBV4-1, the J call TRBJ1-1; D is unresolved. This CDR3 comprises 16 residues. V shed 0 bases and J shed 2 bases, with 13 bases lying between them. Germline assignment: CDR1 MGHRA and CDR2 YSYEKL. CDR3 protein: CASSQDNAVLNTEAFF. The CDR3, as DNA: TGCGCCAGCAGCCAAGATAACGCGGTGCTTAACACTGAAGCTTTCTTT.

The chain links TRBV6-5 to TRBJ2-7, with D unresolved. There are 14 residues in the CDR3. V was trimmed by 0 bases and J by 3 bases, leaving 9 bases between them. CDR1 and CDR2 (germline): MNHEY, SVGAGI. CDR3 DNA: TGTGCCAGCAGTTACTCGGCAGCAGTCTACGAGCAGTACTTC. Its protein product is CASSYSAAVYEQYF.

The J gene is TRBJ2-2, the V gene TRBV5-1; 10 nucleotides align to TRBD2. The germline V gene encodes CDR1 SGHRS and CDR2 YFSETQ. Trimming took 1 base from V and 4 from J; bases not matched to a gene: 1. The CDR3 has 15 amino acids. The CDR3 loop reads CASSLTSGVTGELFF. Written as DNA, the CDR3 is TGCGCCAGCAGCTTGACTAGCGGGGTCACCGGGGAGCTGTTTTTT.

V is TRBV13 and J is TRBJ1-3; unclear D gene. Between the trimmed V and J ends, which lost 8 bases and 4 bases, there was a span of 12 bases. This CDR3 region has 13 residues. Germline V CDR1 and CDR2: PRHDT, FYEKMQ (reference sequence). The CDR3 nucleotides read TGTGCCAGCGCGGCCGGGTTGGGAAACACCATATATTTT. It encodes CASAAGLGNTIYF.

The CDR3 bases are TGTGCCAGTGCAGGTGACAACACCGGGGAGCTGTTTTTT. It codes for CASAGDNTGELFF. The chain carries TRBV6-1 and TRBJ2-2; D is unresolved. This CDR3 region has 13 residues. The germline CDR1 and CDR2 sequences are MNHNS and SASEGT. Trimming cost V 9 bases and J 2 bases, with 10 bases left between them.

This chain joins TRBV30 and TRBJ2-2; unclear D gene. Between the trimmed V and J ends, which lost 3 bases and 2 bases, there was a span of 10 bases. The CDR3 is 14 amino acids. CDR1 is GTSNPN, CDR2 SVGIG, per germline (reference sequence). This CDR3 is CAWSDPHNTGELFF. DNA of the CDR3: TGTGCCTGGAGCGACCCCCACAACACCGGGGAGCTGTTTTTT.

This clone was picked up one time. This sequence joins TRBV4-3 and TRBJ2-1; 10 nucleotides align to TRBD2. With 0 bases clipped from V and 6 bases from J, the junction kept 11 bases outside the gene matches. The length of the CDR3 is 18 residues. Germline CDR1 is LGHNA and CDR2 is YSLEER. The CDR3 here is CASSQERGLTSGTNEQFF. The CDR3 bases are TGCGCCAGCAGCCAAGAGCGCGGCTTAACTAGCGGGACCAATGAGCAGTTCTTC.

V is TRBV6-6 and J is TRBJ2-5; 9 bases map to TRBD2. This CDR3 comprises 15 residues. Germline V gives CDR1 MNHNY, CDR2 SVGAGI (reference sequence). The V and J ends lost 1 base and 2 bases, in that order; junction bases with no gene match: 2. CDR3: CASSYLAGVQETQYF. The CDR3 region has the DNA TGTGCCAGCAGTTACTTAGCGGGAGTGCAAGAGACCCAGTACTTC.

V gene TRBV18 combines with J gene TRBJ1-5, with 9 bases fitting TRBD1. The CDR3 runs to 13 residues. The junction had 4 bases not matched to a gene; V was cut back by 5 bases and J by 8 bases. The germline gives CDR1 KGHSH, CDR2 LQKENI. CDR3 amino acids: CASSSDRGEPQHF. CDR3 bases: TGTGCCAGCTCATCCGACAGGGGGGAGCCCCAGCATTTT.

The chain is built from TRBV7-2 and TRBJ2-7; TRBD2 agrees at 13 bases. Trimming at V came to 5 bases and at J to 1 base, leaving 8 bases not matched to a gene. Germline V lookup: CDR1 SGHTA, CDR2 FQGNSA. This CDR3 has 17 amino acids. The CDR3 DNA sequence: TGTGCCAGCAGCGTTACTAGCGGGAGGGCCTCTTCCTACGAGCAGTACTTC. This codes for CASSVTSGRASSYEQYF.

V is TRBV6-5 and J is TRBJ1-5, with TRBD1 identical over 7 bases. V dropped 7 bases and J dropped 6; count of bases not matched to a gene: 6. The CDR3 consists of 13 residues. Germline CDR1 reads MNHEY; CDR2 reads SVGAGI. DNA for the CDR3: TGTGCCAGCACAAGGGGGCACGGTCAGCCCCAGCATTTT. This translates into CASTRGHGQPQHF.

The V and J genes are TRBV6-6 and TRBJ1-2; no clear D. Trimming cost V 7 bases and J 4 bases, with 19 bases left between them. Germline V gives CDR1 MNHNY, CDR2 SVGAGI (reference sequence). The CDR3 length is 15 residues. The CDR3 region has the DNA TGTGCCAGCACCTTACCCTCCGGCAGCGTCTATGGCTACACCTTC. It codes for CASTLPSGSVYGYTF.

The chain's CDR3 is CASSSGLHGYEQYF. The CDR3 region has the DNA TGTGCCAGCAGCTCGGGACTCCACGGTTACGAGCAGTACTTC. The chain uses TRBV7-8 and TRBJ2-7, with D possibly being TRBD2 (6 bases). Trimming removed 4 bases at V and 4 bases at J, with 14 bases between. The germline gives CDR1 SGHVS, CDR2 FQNEAQ. The CDR3 totals 14 residues. The variable domain in full, with the rest retrieved from reference TRBV7-8 and TRBJ2-7, is GAGVSQSPRYKVAKRGQDVALRCDPISGHVSLFWYQQALGQGPEFLTYFQNEAQLDKSGLPSDRFFAERPEGSVSTLKIQRTQQEDSAVYLCASSSGLHGYEQYFGPGTRLTVT.